Listed here are 27 T cell receptor beta chains from one sample, sequenced in a study of T-cell reconstitution after alpha-beta-depleted transplantation in children. During its preparation, the TCRbeta library received unique molecular identifiers. MiXCR, applied by TCRdb to the PCR reads, yields one record per CDR3 protein. The sample consists of some 600,000 distinct CDR3 sequences, 10% to 15% of them appearing once. Here the sequenced sample was PBMCs, mostly from graft donor cells, taken 360 days after TCRalphabeta/CD19-depleted stem cell transplant. The receptor source for this set is a male patient between 10 and 17 years old who had a stem cell transplant for acute myeloid leukemia, so the T cells may come from the graft donor.

The chain joins TRBV29-1 to TRBJ2-2, with D tentatively TRBD2 (5 bases). Germline CDR1 and CDR2: SQVTM and ANQGSEA. The CDR3 loop spans 15 amino acids. V lost 4 bases, J lost 7 bases, and 19 bases lay in between. DNA of the CDR3: TGCAGCGTTGTTACCACTAGTATAGGAATCGGGGAGCTGTTTTTT. Its protein is CSVVTTSIGIGELFF.

This clonotype was recorded many times. The V gene is TRBV24-1, the J gene TRBJ2-1; D might be TRBD2 (6 bases). The CDR3 has 16 amino acids. Trimming removed 6 bases from V and 5 bases from J, with 19 bases in between. From germline, CDR1 is KGHDR and CDR2 SFDVKD. DNA for the CDR3: TGTGCCACCAGTTCTGGAGGAGGGGCCGCCGACAATGAGCAGTTCTTC. This codes for CATSSGGGAADNEQFF.

The rearrangement uses TRBV10-3 and TRBJ2-1, with a tentative D call TRBD1 (5 bases). Germline CDR1 and CDR2: ENHRY and SYGVKD. The V gene lost 3 bases and the J gene lost 0 bases, with 15 bases spanning the gap. The CDR3 extends over 17 amino acids. The CDR3, as DNA: TGTGCCATCAGTGAACCTTTTTCGACAGCCTCCTACAATGAGCAGTTCTTC. Residues: CAISEPFSTASYNEQFF.

The chain carries TRBV11-2 and TRBJ2-1; D is uncertain. Looked up from germline, CDR1 is SGHAT and CDR2 is FQNNGV. V lost 3 bases and J lost 12, with 12 bases in between. This CDR3 spans 12 amino acids. CDR3 protein: CASSFNRWWQFF. CDR3 DNA sequence: TGTGCCAGCAGCTTCAATCGATGGTGGCAGTTCTTC.

This clonotype was seen only a few times. The chain recombines TRBV6-5 with TRBJ2-1; perhaps TRBD2 as D (6 bases). This CDR3 spans 14 amino acids. The V gene's germline CDR1 is MNHEY and CDR2 SVGAGI. With 2 bases removed from V and 9 bases from J, the gap between germline ends came to 14 bases. The CDR3 nucleotides read TGTGCCAGCAGTTACAGGGACTTCCCTAGTGAGCAGTTCTTC. This translates into CASSYRDFPSEQFF.

A few counts support this clonotype. The CDR3 nucleotides are TGTGCCAGCAGCAGGGCCCCTTTCACTGAAGCTTTCTTT. It translates to CASSRAPFTEAFF. This chain links TRBV7-9 with TRBJ1-1; D not certain. The V and J ends lost 5 bases and 4 bases respectively, with 11 bases between them. This CDR3 is built from 13 residues. CDR1 SEHNR and CDR2 FQNEAQ come from the germline V gene (reference sequence).

This clonotype was counted at least ten times. V is TRBV28 and J is TRBJ2-1; 12 nucleotides match TRBD2. Trimming cost V 5 bases and J 4 bases; bases outside gene matches: 6. Germline CDR1 is MDHEN and CDR2 is SYDVKM. The CDR3 is made up of 16 amino acids. In DNA form, the CDR3 reads TGTGCCAGCAGTGCGGGGACTAGCGGGTTTTACAATGAGCAGTTCTTC. Translation: CASSAGTSGFYNEQFF.

This clonotype occurred many times. The rearrangement joins TRBV10-3 to TRBJ1-2; maybe TRBD1 (6 bases). The CDR3 contains 13 residues. From germline, CDR1 is ENHRY and CDR2 SYGVKD. The V and J ends lost 8 bases and 2 bases respectively, with 12 bases between them. The CDR3 here is CAISQGGNYGYTF. The CDR3 region has the DNA TGTGCCATCTCACAGGGAGGGAACTATGGCTACACCTTC.

The chain employs TRBV29-1 and TRBJ2-7; unclear D gene. V shed 6 bases and J shed 0 bases, with 12 bases lying between them. Germline V gene lookup returns CDR1 SQVTM and CDR2 ANQGSEA. The CDR3 extends over 13 amino acids. The DNA of the CDR3 is TGCAGCGTCGTAGCCCCAAGCTCCTACGAGCAGTACTTC. It specifies CSVVAPSSYEQYF.

This clonotype was observed a few times. The chain is built from TRBV20-1 and TRBJ1-2; D is ambiguous. Trimming left V 5 bases short and J 8 bases short, with 6 bases between. Looked up from germline, CDR1 is DFQATT and CDR2 is SNEGSKA (reference sequence). The CDR3 is 9 residues long. CDR3 DNA: TGCAGTGCTGCCCTCGGCTACACCTTC. This gives the protein CSAALGYTF.

This clonotype was detected many times. V is TRBV6-6 and J is TRBJ2-3; D is undetermined. The length of the CDR3 is 13 residues. Germline V gene data show CDR1 as MNHNY and CDR2 as SVGAGI (reference sequence). With 7 bases removed from V and 0 bases from J, the gap between germline ends came to 8 bases. For the CDR3, the DNA is TGTGCCAGCAAAATAGGAAGCACAGATACGCAGTATTTT. Encoded protein: CASKIGSTDTQYF.

This clonotype was picked up many times. This sequence joins TRBV29-1 and TRBJ2-7; D not resolved. The CDR3 is 12 amino acids. Germline V gene lookup returns CDR1 SQVTM and CDR2 ANQGSEA. Between the trimmed V and J ends, which lost 5 bases and 3 bases, there was a span of 11 bases. DNA of the CDR3: TGCAGCGTTCGAGGCAGGTTCTACGAGCAGTACTTC. Protein: CSVRGRFYEQYF.

This chain uses TRBV6-5 with TRBJ2-3; D is unresolved. V lost 4 bases and J lost 6, with 8 bases in between. This CDR3 comprises 12 residues. Germline values: CDR1 MNHEY, CDR2 SVGAGI. CDR3 DNA: TGTGCCAGCAGTTCCCGCCGGGATACGCAGTATTTT. Translation: CASSSRRDTQYF.

The rearrangement uses TRBV20-1 and TRBJ2-2; no firm D call. Trimming left V 0 bases short and J 0 bases short, with 14 bases between. This CDR3 has 17 amino acids. CDR1 and CDR2 (germline): DFQATT, SNEGSKA (reference sequence). The CDR3 reads CSARDRHRAPNTGELFF. CDR3 DNA sequence: TGCAGTGCTAGAGATCGACACCGGGCCCCGAACACCGGGGAGCTGTTTTTT.

There are a few counts of this clonotype. The DNA of the CDR3 is TGTGCCAGCAGCTTCCACAGGGGGAACACTGAAGCTTTCTTT. Translated: CASSFHRGNTEAFF. The chain joins TRBV11-2 to TRBJ1-1, with TRBD1 matching over 7 bases. Germline CDR1 is SGHAT and CDR2 is FQNNGV. V shed 3 bases and J 1 base; nucleotides not matched to a gene: 2. There are 14 residues in the CDR3.

CDR3 protein: CASSQLRETQYF. The CDR3 DNA follows: TGTGCCAGCAGCCAATTGAGGGAGACCCAGTACTTC. This rearrangement joins TRBV14 to TRBJ2-5; D uncertain. This CDR3 is built from 12 residues. Trimming stripped 2 bases from V and 5 bases from J, with 6 bases between. Per the germline V gene, CDR1 is SGHDN and CDR2 is FVKESK.

This clonotype was seen only a few times. The chain has TRBV29-1 and TRBJ1-2; TRBD1 might be the D (5 bases). The CDR3 covers 11 residues. In germline, CDR1 is SQVTM, CDR2 ANQGSEA. V dropped 6 bases and J dropped 6 bases, with 11 bases sitting between them. The CDR3 nucleotides read TGCAGCGTGAGGGGAATGGATGGCTACACCTTC. Translation gives CSVRGMDGYTF.

This clonotype was seen a few times. The V gene is TRBV29-1, the J gene TRBJ1-5; 8 bases line up with TRBD1. The CDR3 spans 15 residues. V gave up 4 bases and J gave up 3 bases; unmatched junction bases: 8. Germline CDR1 is SQVTM and CDR2 is ANQGSEA. The CDR3 sequence: CSVGEGQGPNQPQHF. The DNA of the CDR3 is TGCAGCGTTGGAGAAGGACAGGGTCCCAATCAGCCCCAGCATTTT.

The chain recombines TRBV12-3 or TRBV12-4 with TRBJ2-7; 9 nucleotides line up with TRBD1. With V trimmed by 2 bases and J by 7 bases, 6 bases remained unmatched. The CDR3 is 14 residues long. CDR3 protein: CASSLKQGAEEQYF. The CDR3 DNA reads TGTGCCAGCAGTTTAAAACAGGGGGCGGAAGAGCAGTACTTC.

This clonotype was recorded at least ten times. CDR3 sequence reads: CASSLRQGAQPQHF. In DNA form, the CDR3 reads TGTGCCAGCAGTTTAAGGCAGGGGGCCCAGCCCCAGCATTTT. The rearrangement links TRBV28 to TRBJ1-5, with TRBD1 matching over 8 bases. CDR1 is MDHEN and CDR2 is SYDVKM in the germline V gene. CDR3 length: 14 residues. Losses at the gene ends were 2 bases for V and 7 bases for J; bases not matched to a gene: 4.

This clonotype was observed at least ten times. This chain joins TRBV10-3 and TRBJ2-1; 7 positions match TRBD2. The CDR3 consists of 13 residues. Germline V gene sequence: CDR1 ENHRY, CDR2 SYGVKD. The ends lost 0 bases at V and 15 bases at J; junction bases unmatched: 8. The CDR3 region is CAISESGREGLFF. CDR3 in DNA: TGTGCCATCAGTGAGTCAGGCAGGGAGGGTTTGTTCTTC.

V is TRBV20-1 and J is TRBJ1-5; 9 bases line up with TRBD1. Unmatched junction bases numbered 3, after V lost 0 bases and J lost 3 bases. The CDR3 length is 15 residues. Per germline, CDR1 DFQATT and CDR2 SNEGSKA (reference sequence). CDR3 sequence (DNA): TGCAGTGCTAGAGATTGGGACAGGGACAATCAGCCCCAGCATTTT. As protein: CSARDWDRDNQPQHF.

This chain joins TRBV9 and TRBJ2-2; tentatively, D is TRBD2 (7 bases). Trimming took off 3 bases at V and 0 bases at J, with 15 bases between the two ends. The germline CDR1 and CDR2 sequences are SGDLS and YYNGEE. The CDR3 length is 17 residues. For the CDR3, the DNA is TGTGCCAGCAGCGCAGGGAGGGGGGTAGCGAACACCGGGGAGCTGTTTTTT. Its protein product is CASSAGRGVANTGELFF.

The gene calls are TRBV5-1 and TRBJ1-1; a possible D gene is TRBD1 (5 bases). V lost 5 bases and J lost 3, with 23 bases in between. This CDR3 has 17 amino acids. Germline loops: CDR1 SGHRS, CDR2 YFSETQ. In DNA, the CDR3 is TGCGCCAGCAGTAGGGTAGGGGCGCGGACCCTCCACACTGAAGCTTTCTTT. Residues: CASSRVGARTLHTEAFF.

This clonotype came up a few times. The chain links TRBV7-8 to TRBJ2-7; tentatively, D is TRBD1 (6 bases). Trimming left V 5 bases short and J 3 bases short, with 20 bases between. The CDR3 spans 16 residues. Per germline, CDR1 SGHVS and CDR2 FQNEAQ. The CDR3 reads CASSPMRGQLLYEQYF. CDR3 bases: TGTGCCAGCAGCCCCATGCGAGGACAGCTACTCTACGAGCAGTACTTC.

V is TRBV18 and J is TRBJ2-7; 9 bases are a match to TRBD1. The CDR3 sequence is 16 residues long. CDR1 and CDR2 from the germline V gene are KGHSH and LQKENI. V trimming: 6 bases; J trimming: 6 bases; junction bases outside the gene matches: 15. CDR3 protein: CASSPKWDRVSSEQYF. The DNA for the CDR3 is TGTGCCAGCTCGCCCAAGTGGGACAGGGTATCGAGCGAGCAGTACTTC.

The CDR3 DNA sequence: TGTGCCAGCAGTGCCCCAGTTCCCTACGAGCAGTACTTC. Its protein product is CASSAPVPYEQYF. The gene calls are TRBV28 and TRBJ2-7; D remains unclear. The V and J ends lost 5 bases and 2 bases respectively, with 10 bases between them. CDR1 and CDR2 from the germline V gene are MDHEN and SYDVKM. This CDR3 has 13 amino acids.